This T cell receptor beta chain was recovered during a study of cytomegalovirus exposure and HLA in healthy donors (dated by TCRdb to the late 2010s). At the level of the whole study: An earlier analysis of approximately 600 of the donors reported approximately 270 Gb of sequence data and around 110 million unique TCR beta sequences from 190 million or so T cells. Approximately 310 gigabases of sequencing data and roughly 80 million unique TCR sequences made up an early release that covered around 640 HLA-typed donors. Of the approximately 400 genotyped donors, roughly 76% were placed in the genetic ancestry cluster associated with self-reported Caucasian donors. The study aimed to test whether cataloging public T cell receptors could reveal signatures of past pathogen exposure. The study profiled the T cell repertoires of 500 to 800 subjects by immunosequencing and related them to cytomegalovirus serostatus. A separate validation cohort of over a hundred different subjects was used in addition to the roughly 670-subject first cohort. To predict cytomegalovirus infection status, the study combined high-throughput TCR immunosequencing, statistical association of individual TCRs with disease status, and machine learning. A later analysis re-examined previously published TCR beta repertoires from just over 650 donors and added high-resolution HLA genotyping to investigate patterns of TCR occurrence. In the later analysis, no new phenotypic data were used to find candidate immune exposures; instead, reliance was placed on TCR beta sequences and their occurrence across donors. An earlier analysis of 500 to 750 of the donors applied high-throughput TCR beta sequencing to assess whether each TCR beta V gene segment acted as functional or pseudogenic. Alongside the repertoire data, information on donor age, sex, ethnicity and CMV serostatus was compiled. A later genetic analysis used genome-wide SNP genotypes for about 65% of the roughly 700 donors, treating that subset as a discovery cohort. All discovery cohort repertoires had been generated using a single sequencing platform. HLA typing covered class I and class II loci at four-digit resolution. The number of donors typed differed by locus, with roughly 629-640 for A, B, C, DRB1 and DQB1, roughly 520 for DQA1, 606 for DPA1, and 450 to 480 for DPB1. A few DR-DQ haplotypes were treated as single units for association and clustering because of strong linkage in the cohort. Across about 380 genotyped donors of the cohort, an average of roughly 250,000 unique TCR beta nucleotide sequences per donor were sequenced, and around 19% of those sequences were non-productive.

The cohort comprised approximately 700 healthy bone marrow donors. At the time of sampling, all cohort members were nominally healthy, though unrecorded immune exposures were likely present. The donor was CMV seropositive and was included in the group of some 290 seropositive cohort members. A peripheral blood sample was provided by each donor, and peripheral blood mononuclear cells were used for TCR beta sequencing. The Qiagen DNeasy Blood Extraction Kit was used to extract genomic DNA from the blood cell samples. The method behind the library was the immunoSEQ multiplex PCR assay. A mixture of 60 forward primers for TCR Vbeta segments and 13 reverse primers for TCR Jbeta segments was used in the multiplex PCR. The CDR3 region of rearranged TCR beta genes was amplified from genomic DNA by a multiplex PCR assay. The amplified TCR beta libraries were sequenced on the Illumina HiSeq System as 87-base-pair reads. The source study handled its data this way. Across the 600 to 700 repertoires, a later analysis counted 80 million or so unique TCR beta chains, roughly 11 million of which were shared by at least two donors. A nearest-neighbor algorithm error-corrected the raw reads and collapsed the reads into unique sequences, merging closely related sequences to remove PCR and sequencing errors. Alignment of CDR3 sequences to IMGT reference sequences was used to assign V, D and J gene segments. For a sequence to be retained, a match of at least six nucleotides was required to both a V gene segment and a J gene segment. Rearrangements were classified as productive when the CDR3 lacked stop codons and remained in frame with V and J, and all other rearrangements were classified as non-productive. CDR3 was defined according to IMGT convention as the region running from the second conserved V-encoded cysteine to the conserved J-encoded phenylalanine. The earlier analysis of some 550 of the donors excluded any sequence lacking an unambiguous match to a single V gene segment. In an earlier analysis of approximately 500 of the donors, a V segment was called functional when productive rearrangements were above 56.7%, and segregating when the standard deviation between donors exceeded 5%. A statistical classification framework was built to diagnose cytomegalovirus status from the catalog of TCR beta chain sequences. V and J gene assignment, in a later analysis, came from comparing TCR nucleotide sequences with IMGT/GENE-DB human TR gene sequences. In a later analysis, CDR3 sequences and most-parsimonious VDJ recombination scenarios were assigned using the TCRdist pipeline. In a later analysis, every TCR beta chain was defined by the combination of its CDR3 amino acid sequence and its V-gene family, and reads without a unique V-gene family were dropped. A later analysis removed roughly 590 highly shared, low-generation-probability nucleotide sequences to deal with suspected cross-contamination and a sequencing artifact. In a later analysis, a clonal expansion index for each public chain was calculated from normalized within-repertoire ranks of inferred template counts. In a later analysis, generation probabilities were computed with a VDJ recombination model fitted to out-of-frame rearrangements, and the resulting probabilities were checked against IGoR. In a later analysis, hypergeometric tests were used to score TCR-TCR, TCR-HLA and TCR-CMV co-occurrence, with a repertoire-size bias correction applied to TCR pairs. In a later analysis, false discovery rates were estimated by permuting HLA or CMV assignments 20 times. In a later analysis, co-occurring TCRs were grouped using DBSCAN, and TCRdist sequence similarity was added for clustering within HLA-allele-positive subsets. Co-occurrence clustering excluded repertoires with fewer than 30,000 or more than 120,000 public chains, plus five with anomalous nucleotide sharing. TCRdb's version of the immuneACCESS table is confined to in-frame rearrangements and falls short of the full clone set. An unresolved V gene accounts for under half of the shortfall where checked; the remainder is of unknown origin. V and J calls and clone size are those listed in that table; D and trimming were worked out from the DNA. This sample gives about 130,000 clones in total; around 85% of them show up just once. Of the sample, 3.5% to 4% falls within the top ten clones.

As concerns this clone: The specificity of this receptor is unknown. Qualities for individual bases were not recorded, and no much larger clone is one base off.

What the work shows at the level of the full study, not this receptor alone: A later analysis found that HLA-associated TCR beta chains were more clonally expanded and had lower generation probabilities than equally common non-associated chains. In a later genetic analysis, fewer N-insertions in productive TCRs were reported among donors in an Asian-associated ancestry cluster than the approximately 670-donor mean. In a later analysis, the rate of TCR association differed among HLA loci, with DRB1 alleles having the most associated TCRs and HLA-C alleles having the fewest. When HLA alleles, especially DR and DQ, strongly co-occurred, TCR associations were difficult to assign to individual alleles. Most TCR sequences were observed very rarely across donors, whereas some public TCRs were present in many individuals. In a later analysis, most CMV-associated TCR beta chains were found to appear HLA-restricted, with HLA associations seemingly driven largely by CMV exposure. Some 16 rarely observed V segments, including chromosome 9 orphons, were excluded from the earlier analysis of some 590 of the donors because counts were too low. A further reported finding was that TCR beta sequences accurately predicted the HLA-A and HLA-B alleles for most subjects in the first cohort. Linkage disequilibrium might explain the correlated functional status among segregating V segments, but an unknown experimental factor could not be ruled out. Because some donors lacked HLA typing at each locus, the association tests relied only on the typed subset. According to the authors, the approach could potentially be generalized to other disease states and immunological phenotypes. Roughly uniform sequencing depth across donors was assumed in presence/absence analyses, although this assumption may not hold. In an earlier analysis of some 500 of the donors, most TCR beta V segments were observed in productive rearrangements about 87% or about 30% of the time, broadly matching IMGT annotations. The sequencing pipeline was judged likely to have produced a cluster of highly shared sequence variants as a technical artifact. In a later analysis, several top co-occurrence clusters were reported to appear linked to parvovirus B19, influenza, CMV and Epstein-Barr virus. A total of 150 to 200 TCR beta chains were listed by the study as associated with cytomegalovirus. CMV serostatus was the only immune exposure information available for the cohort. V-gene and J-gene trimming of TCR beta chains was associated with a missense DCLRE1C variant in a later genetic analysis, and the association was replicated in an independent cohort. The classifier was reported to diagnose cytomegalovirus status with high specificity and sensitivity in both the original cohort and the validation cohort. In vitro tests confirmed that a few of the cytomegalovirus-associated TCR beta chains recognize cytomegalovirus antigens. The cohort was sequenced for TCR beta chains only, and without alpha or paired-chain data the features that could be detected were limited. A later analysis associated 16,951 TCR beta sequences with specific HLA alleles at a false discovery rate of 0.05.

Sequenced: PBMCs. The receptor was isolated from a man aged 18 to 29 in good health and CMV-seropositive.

The CDR3 reads as follows: CASSQGQVNEKLFF. The sequenced DNA: TGTGCCAGCAGCCAGGGACAGGTTAATGAAAAACTGTTTTTT. This chain is built from TRBV4-2 and TRBJ1-4; 8 bases in the junction line up with TRBD1. Unmatched junction bases come to 1, with V trimmed by 3 bases and J by 4 bases. There are 14 amino acids in the CDR3, from cysteine to phenylalanine inclusive. Of the read, only the CDR3 DNA is kept; its 42 bases are in frame from base 1. CDR1 and CDR2 (LGHNA, YNFKEQ) derive from the germline V gene.